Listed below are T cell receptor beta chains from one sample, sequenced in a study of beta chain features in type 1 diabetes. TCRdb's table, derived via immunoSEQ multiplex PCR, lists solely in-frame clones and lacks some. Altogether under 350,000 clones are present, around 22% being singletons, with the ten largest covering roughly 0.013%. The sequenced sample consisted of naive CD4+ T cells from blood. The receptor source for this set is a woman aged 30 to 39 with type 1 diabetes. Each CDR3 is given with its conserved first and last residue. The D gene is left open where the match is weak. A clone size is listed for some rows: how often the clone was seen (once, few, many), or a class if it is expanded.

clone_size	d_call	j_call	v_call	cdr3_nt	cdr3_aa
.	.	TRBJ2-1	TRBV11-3	TGTGCCAGCAGCCCCGACATCAACAATGAGCAGTTCTTC	CASSPDINNEQFF
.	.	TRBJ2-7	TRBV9	TGTGCCAGCAGCGCCCGACTAGAATCAGTGGCCGACGAGCAGTACTTC	CASSARLESVADEQYF
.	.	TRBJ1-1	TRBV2	TGTGCCAGCAGGTCGCAAACGATAGTAACTGAAGCTTTCTTT	CASRSQTIVTEAFF
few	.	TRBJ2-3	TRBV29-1	TGCAGCGTTGATCCCCCAGGGATGACAGATACGCAGTATTTT	CSVDPPGMTDTQYF
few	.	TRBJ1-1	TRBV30	TGTGCCTGGACTGGGGCGAACACTGAAGCTTTCTTT	CAWTGANTEAFF
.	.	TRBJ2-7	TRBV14	TGTGCCAGCAGCTTATCCTACGAGCAGTACTTC	CASSLSYEQYF
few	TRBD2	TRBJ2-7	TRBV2	TGTGCCAGCAGTGCGGGGGGATCCCTTTCCTACGAGCAGTACTTC	CASSAGGSLSYEQYF
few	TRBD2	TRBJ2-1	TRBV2	TGTGCCAGCAGTGAAGGCGGGAGCTCCTACAATGAGCAGTTCTTC	CASSEGGSSYNEQFF
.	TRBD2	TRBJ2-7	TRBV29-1	TGCAGCGTCGGGGGGACTAGCGGGAGTCAGTACGAGCAGTACTTC	CSVGGTSGSQYEQYF
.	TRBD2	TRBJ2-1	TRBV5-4	TGTGCCAGCAGCTCCGGGACTAGCGGGAGAAATGAGCAGTTCTTC	CASSSGTSGRNEQFF
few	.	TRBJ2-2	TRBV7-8	TGTGCCAGCCGCCAGGCCAACACCGGGGAGCTGTTTTTT	CASRQANTGELFF
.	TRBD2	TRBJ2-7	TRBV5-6	TGTGCCAGCAGCCCCATGGGGACTAGCGGATTATCCTACGAGCAGTACTTC	CASSPMGTSGLSYEQYF
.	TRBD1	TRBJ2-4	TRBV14	TGTGCCAGCAGCCAAAATTTACCGGGACAGGGAACCGCAAACATTCAGTACTTC	CASSQNLPGQGTANIQYF
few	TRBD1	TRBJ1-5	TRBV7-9	TGTGCCAGCACCTGGGGACAGAATCAGCCCCAGCATTTT	CASTWGQNQPQHF
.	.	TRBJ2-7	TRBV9	TGTGCCAGCAGCCGTACTAGTACCGCACAATCCTACGAGCAGTACTTC	CASSRTSTAQSYEQYF
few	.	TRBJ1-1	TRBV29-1	TGCAGCATTGGCGGGTACGCTGAAGCTTTCTTT	CSIGGYAEAFF
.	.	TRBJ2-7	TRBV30	TGTGCCTGGGGCAAAGCAGGCTCCTACGAGCAGTACTTC	CAWGKAGSYEQYF
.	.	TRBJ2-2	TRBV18	TGTGCCAGCTCATCCGCTAGCAATTCGAACACCGGGGAGCTGTTTTTT	CASSSASNSNTGELFF
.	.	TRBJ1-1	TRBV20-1	TGCAGTGCTAGACGGCAGGGTGAAGCTTTCTTT	CSARRQGEAFF
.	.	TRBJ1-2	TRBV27	TGTGCCAGCAGTTTGAGGGGGACAACGGATCACTATGGCTACACCTTC	CASSLRGTTDHYGYTF
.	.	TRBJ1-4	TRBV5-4	TGTGCCAGCAGCTCCGCGGGGCTTAATGAAAAACTGTTTTTT	CASSSAGLNEKLFF
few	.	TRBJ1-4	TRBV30	TGTGCCTGGAGCAGGGTTGGTGTTGAAAAACTGTTTTTT	CAWSRVGVEKLFF
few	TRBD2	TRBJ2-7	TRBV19	TGTGCCAGTACCACTAGCGGGACCGCCTACGAGCAGTACTTC	CASTTSGTAYEQYF
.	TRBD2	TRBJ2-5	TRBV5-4	TGTGCCAGCAGCCCGACTAGCGGGCAAGAGACCCAGTACTTC	CASSPTSGQETQYF
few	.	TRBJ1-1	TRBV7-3	TGTGCCAGCAGCTTAACACAGGGCGGTGAAGCTTTCTTT	CASSLTQGGEAFF
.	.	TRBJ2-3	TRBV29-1	TGCAGCGTTGTCGACTACACAGATACGCAGTATTTT	CSVVDYTDTQYF
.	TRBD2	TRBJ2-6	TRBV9	TGTGCCAGCAGCGTAGGTAGCGGGAGGGCCTCTGGGGCCAACGTCCTGACTTTC	CASSVGSGRASGANVLTF
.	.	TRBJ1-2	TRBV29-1	TGCAGCGTTGTCTGGGGGGGCTATGGCTACACCTTC	CSVVWGGYGYTF
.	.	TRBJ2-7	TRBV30	TGTGCCTGGAGTACCCAGGTCTACGAGCAGTACTTC	CAWSTQVYEQYF
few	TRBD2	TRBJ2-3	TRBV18	TGTGCCAGTTCGGGCCAGCGGGAGTCCGATACGCAGTATTTT	CASSGQRESDTQYF
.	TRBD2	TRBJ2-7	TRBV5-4	TGTGCCAGCAGCCTTGGGGGGACTAGCGGGAGGGTTTACGAGCAGTACTTC	CASSLGGTSGRVYEQYF
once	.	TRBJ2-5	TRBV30	TGTGCCTGGAGTGCTGAAGAGACCCAGTACTTC	CAWSAEETQYF
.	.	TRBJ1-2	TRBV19	TGTGCCAGTAGTGGACAGAGGAATGGCTACACCTTC	CASSGQRNGYTF
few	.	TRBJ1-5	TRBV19	TGTGCCAGTTCATTAGACCGCGCCAAGGGGCAGCCCCAGCATTTT	CASSLDRAKGQPQHF
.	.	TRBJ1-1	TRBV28	TGTGCCAGCAGTCCATGGACACCAGTCATGAACACTGAAGCTTTCTTT	CASSPWTPVMNTEAFF
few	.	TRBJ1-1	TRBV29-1	TGCAGCGCCTCCTCCATTTCAGGGGACACTGAAGCTTTCTTT	CSASSISGDTEAFF
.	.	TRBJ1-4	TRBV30	TGTGCCTGGTCCCAGGGTTTTTCAACTAATGAAAAACTGTTTTTT	CAWSQGFSTNEKLFF
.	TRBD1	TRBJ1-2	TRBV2	TGTGCCAGCAGTCCGGACAGGGGCGGTGGCTACACCTTC	CASSPDRGGGYTF
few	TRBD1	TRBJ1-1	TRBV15	TGTGCCACCAGCAGAGCCCAGGGGGATGAAGCTTTCTTT	CATSRAQGDEAFF
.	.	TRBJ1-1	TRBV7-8	TGTGCCAGCAGCTTAGCGGTTAGAACTGAAGCTTTCTTT	CASSLAVRTEAFF
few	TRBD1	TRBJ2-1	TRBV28	TGTGCCAGCAGTTTATTTCCGGGACAGGCCCCAAATGAGCAGTTCTTC	CASSLFPGQAPNEQFF
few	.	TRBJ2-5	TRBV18	TGTGCCAGCTCACCTGTATCAGAACAAGAGACCCAGTACTTC	CASSPVSEQETQYF
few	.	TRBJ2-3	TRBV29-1	TGCAGCGTTGTCTGGGGGAGGCGCAGCACAGATACGCAGTATTTT	CSVVWGRRSTDTQYF
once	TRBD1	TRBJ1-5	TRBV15	TGTGCCACCAGCCCGGACAGGGGCAATCAGCCCCAGCATTTT	CATSPDRGNQPQHF
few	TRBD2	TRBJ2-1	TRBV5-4	TGTGCCAGCAGTTCAGGGGGGCTAGCGGGAGGGGGTGAGCAGTTCTTC	CASSSGGLAGGGEQFF
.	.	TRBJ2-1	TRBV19	TGTGCCAGTAGTATTTTCCCGGACTTATACAATGAGCAGTTCTTC	CASSIFPDLYNEQFF
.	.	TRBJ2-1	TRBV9	TGTGCCAGCAGCGTAGTAGGAGACCCCTACAATGAGCAGTTCTTC	CASSVVGDPYNEQFF
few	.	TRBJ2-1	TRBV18	TGTGCCAGCTCACAAGCTATTGCCAATGAGCAGTTCTTC	CASSQAIANEQFF
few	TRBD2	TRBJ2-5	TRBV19	TGTGCCAGTAGTATAGATCTAGCGGGAGGCGGTCAAGAGACCCAGTACTTC	CASSIDLAGGGQETQYF
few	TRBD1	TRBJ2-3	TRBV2	TGTGCCAGCATGGGACAGGGGGCAGCAGATACGCAGTATTTT	CASMGQGAADTQYF
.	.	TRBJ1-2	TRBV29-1	TGCAGCACCTCGGGCGGGAACTATGGCTACACCTTC	CSTSGGNYGYTF
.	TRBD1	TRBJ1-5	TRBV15	TGTGCCACCGCGGACAGGGGTAATCAGCCCCAGCATTTT	CATADRGNQPQHF
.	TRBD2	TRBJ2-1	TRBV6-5	TGTGCCAGCAGTCGACCGGGACTAGCAGCTGAGCAGTTCTTC	CASSRPGLAAEQFF
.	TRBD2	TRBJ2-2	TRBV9	TGTGCCAGCAGCGCCGGGACTAGCGGGAGGGGGAACACCGGGGAGCTGTTTTTT	CASSAGTSGRGNTGELFF
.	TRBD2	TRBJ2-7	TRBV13	TGTGCCAGCAGCCGAGGGGCTAGCGGGAGCCTAATCCGCTACGAGCAGTACTTC	CASSRGASGSLIRYEQYF
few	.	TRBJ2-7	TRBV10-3	TGTGCCATCAGTGAAATAGATGCCTATGGGCAGTACTTC	CAISEIDAYGQYF
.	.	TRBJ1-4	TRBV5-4	TGTGCCAGCAGCTTCACAGGCGTTAATGAAAAACTGTTTTTT	CASSFTGVNEKLFF